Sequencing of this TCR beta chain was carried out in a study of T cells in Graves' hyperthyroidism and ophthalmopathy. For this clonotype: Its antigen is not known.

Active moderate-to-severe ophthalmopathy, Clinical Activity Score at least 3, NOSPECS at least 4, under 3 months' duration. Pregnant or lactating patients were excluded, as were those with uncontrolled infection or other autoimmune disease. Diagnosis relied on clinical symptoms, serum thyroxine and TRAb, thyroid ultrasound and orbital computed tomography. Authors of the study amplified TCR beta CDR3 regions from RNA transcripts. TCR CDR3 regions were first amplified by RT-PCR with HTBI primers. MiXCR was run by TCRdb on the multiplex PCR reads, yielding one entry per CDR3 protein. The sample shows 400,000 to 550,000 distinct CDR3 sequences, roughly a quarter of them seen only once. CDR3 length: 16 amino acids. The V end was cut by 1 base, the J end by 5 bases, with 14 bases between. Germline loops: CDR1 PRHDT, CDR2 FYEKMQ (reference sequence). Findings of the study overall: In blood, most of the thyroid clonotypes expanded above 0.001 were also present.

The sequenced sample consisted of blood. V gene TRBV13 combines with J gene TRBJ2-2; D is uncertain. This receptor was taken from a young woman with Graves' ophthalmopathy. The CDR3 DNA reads TGTGCCAGCAGCTTAGTGGCAACACCTAGAACCGGGGAGCTGTTTTTT. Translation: CASSLVATPRTGELFF.